The 16 T cell receptor beta chains given below trace back to one sample, sequenced in a study of T cells in Graves' hyperthyroidism and ophthalmopathy. RNA transcripts were the template for amplifying TCR beta CDR3 regions. HTBI primers drove first-round RT-PCR of the TCR CDR3. TCRdb re-called the multiplex PCR reads with MiXCR, one entry per CDR3 protein. Of around 300,000 distinct CDR3 sequences in the sample, about 20% were seen once. The sequenced sample consisted of blood. These receptor sequences come from a man in his thirties or forties with Graves' ophthalmopathy.

This chain joins TRBV10-3 and TRBJ1-4; perhaps TRBD1 as D (5 bases). The V gene lost 5 bases and the J gene lost 5 bases, with 12 bases spanning the gap. The CDR3 totals 14 residues. Germline CDR1 is ENHRY and CDR2 is SYGVKD. The CDR3: CAISRDGSNEKLFF. The CDR3 DNA follows: TGTGCCATCAGTCGGGACGGCTCAAATGAAAAACTGTTTTTT.

This clonotype was counted only a few times. CDR3 sequence: CASSLDLDSGRGTDTQYF. The DNA for the CDR3 is TGTGCCAGCAGCTTAGATCTGGATAGCGGGAGAGGGACAGATACGCAGTATTTT. The rearrangement joins TRBV7-2 to TRBJ2-3, with 9 bases fitting TRBD2. The CDR3 has 18 residues. Germline V gene data show CDR1 as SGHTA and CDR2 as FQGNSA. V dropped 1 base and J dropped 3; count of bases not matched to a gene: 11. Full variable domain (rest looked up from reference TRBV7-2 and TRBJ2-3): GAGVSQSPSNKVTEKGKDVELRCDPISGHTALYWYRQSLGQGLEFLIYFQGNSAPDKSGLPSDRFSAERTGGSVSTLTIQRTQQEDSAVYLCASSLDLDSGRGTDTQYFGPGTRLTVL.

This clonotype showed up many times. The chain is built from TRBV28 and TRBJ1-1, with TRBD1 matching over 7 bases. The trim removed 2 bases at V and 10 bases at J, leaving 4 bases unmatched. This CDR3 region has 12 residues. CDR1 is MDHEN and CDR2 is SYDVKM in the germline V gene. DNA for the CDR3: TGTGCCAGCAGTTTAACGGACAGGCGAGCTTTCTTT. Its translation: CASSLTDRRAFF.

This chain uses TRBV6-5 with TRBJ1-6, with D unresolved. From germline, CDR1 is MNHEY and CDR2 SVGAGI. The CDR3 extends over 11 amino acids. The V and J ends lost 4 bases and 14 bases respectively, with 9 bases between them. CDR3 protein: CASSLSLTLHF. The DNA of the CDR3 is TGTGCCAGCAGTTTATCTTTAACCCTCCACTTT.

Ten or more counts support this clonotype. This chain joins TRBV20-1 and TRBJ2-7, with D possibly matching TRBD2 (5 bases). The germline V and J ends were trimmed by 5 bases and 0 bases, with 8 bases remaining between them. The CDR3 totals 12 residues. Germline CDR1 DFQATT, CDR2 SNEGSKA (reference sequence). CDR3 amino acids: CSALGSSYEQYF. CDR3 bases: TGCAGTGCTCTGGGGAGCTCCTACGAGCAGTACTTC.

This clonotype was found many times. The chain links TRBV5-1 to TRBJ2-7; D is possibly TRBD2 (5 bases). Trimming left V 0 bases short and J 3 bases short, with 10 bases between. CDR3 length: 14 amino acids. Germline V gene lookup returns CDR1 SGHRS and CDR2 YFSETQ. The DNA of the CDR3 is TGCGCCAGCAGCTTGGCGGGCGGGCACTACGAGCAGTACTTC. This gives the protein CASSLAGGHYEQYF.

This clonotype showed up just a few times. The rearrangement links TRBV9 to TRBJ2-1, with D tentatively TRBD2 (5 bases). Germline V CDR1 and CDR2: SGDLS, YYNGEE. This CDR3 is 16 amino acids long. V was clipped by 3 bases and J by 2 bases, with 15 bases between them. CDR3 loop: CASSGPAGRTYNEQFF. CDR3 in DNA: TGTGCCAGCAGCGGCCCTGCGGGCCGAACCTACAATGAGCAGTTCTTC.

This clonotype was seen a few times. This chain connects TRBV9 to TRBJ1-2, with 11 bases fitting TRBD1. The germline V gene has CDR1 SGDLS and CDR2 YYNGEE. The CDR3 covers 18 residues. Unmatched junction bases numbered 18, after V lost 4 bases and J lost 7 bases. The CDR3 coding sequence is TGTGCCAGCAGCCGGAACCGGGACAGGGGGTTTTGGAGGGGTGGCTACACCTTC. As protein: CASSRNRDRGFWRGGYTF.

This clonotype was recorded at least ten times. The genes are TRBV5-1 and TRBJ1-1; 9 positions match TRBD1. This CDR3 contains 18 residues. Germline V gene sequence: CDR1 SGHRS, CDR2 YFSETQ. V lost 3 bases to trimming and J lost 1 base; unmatched junction nucleotides: 13. The CDR3 reads CASSYATGGRITNTEAFF. CDR3 sequence (DNA): TGCGCCAGCAGCTACGCAACAGGGGGCCGAATAACGAACACTGAAGCTTTCTTT.

This clonotype was recorded many times. This chain links TRBV20-1 with TRBJ2-1; D tentatively reads TRBD1 or TRBD2 (6 bases each). This CDR3 has 16 residues. In germline, CDR1 is DFQATT, CDR2 SNEGSKA (reference sequence). Trimming removed 3 bases at V and 2 bases at J, with 17 bases between. The CDR3 here is CSASARGRSAYNEQFF. The CDR3 DNA follows: TGCAGTGCTAGCGCTCGGGGGCGGAGCGCCTACAATGAGCAGTTCTTC.

This clonotype was seen a few times. The chain links TRBV6-2 or TRBV6-3 to TRBJ2-2, with D hard to call. The ends were cut back, 0 bases at V and 8 bases at J, with 7 bases in the middle. Germline CDR1 reads MNHEY; CDR2 reads SVGEGT. The CDR3 sequence is 13 residues long. The CDR3 DNA sequence: TGTGCCAGCAGTTACTCGTCCTGGGGGGAGCTGTTTTTT. Translation: CASSYSSWGELFF.

This clonotype came up many times. The chain combines TRBV18 with TRBJ2-3; D is tentatively TRBD1 or TRBD2 (6 bases each). Per the germline V gene, CDR1 is KGHSH and CDR2 is LQKENI. The CDR3 has 15 amino acids. The V end was cut by 3 bases, the J end by 4 bases, with 14 bases between. CDR3 sequence (DNA): TGTGCCAGCTCACCCTCCGAGGGGGGATCAGATACGCAGTATTTT. Its protein is CASSPSEGGSDTQYF.

This clonotype appeared a few times. The rearrangement links TRBV7-3 to TRBJ1-1; D unclear. Trimming stripped 5 bases from V and 4 bases from J, with 11 bases between. The germline V gene has CDR1 SGHTA and CDR2 FQGTGA. CDR3 length: 13 amino acids. The CDR3 loop is CASSGHLGTEAFF. As DNA, the CDR3 is TGTGCCAGCAGCGGGCACTTAGGCACTGAAGCTTTCTTT. Looking up the rest from reference TRBV7-3 and TRBJ1-1 gives the full variable domain: GAGVSQTPSNKVTEKGKYVELRCDPISGHTALYWYRQSLGQGPEFLIYFQGTGAADDSGLPNDRFFAVRPEGSVSTLKIQRTERGDSAVYLCASSGHLGTEAFFGQGTRLTVV.

The chain carries TRBV27 and TRBJ2-3; D is undetermined. Germline V gene data show CDR1 as MNHEY and CDR2 as SMNVEV (reference sequence). The CDR3 is 15 amino acids. V dropped 6 bases and J dropped 8 bases, with 21 bases sitting between them. CDR3 DNA sequence: TGTGCCAGCAGCCGACAAGGACGCGGTGAGGCTACGCAGTATTTT. Amino acids: CASSRQGRGEATQYF.

The genes are TRBV2 and TRBJ1-2; D uncertain. The CDR3 length is 10 residues. Trimming cost V 7 bases and J 4 bases, with 4 bases left between them. Germline CDR1 and CDR2: SNHLY and FYNNEI. CDR3: CASKGYGYTF. The CDR3 DNA follows: TGTGCCAGCAAGGGCTATGGCTACACCTTC.

This chain joins TRBV5-1 and TRBJ2-3; 8 bases are a match to TRBD2. CDR1 is SGHRS, CDR2 YFSETQ, per germline. The CDR3 is 16 residues long. Trimming took 1 base from V and 2 from J; bases not matched to a gene: 6. The CDR3 sequence is CASSLRAGAYTDTQYF. The CDR3 bases are TGCGCCAGCAGCTTGAGAGCGGGAGCGTACACAGATACGCAGTATTTT. The entire variable domain, with the rest obtained from reference TRBV5-1 and TRBJ2-3, is as follows: KAGVTQTPRYLIKTRGQQVTLSCSPISGHRSVSWYQQTPGQGLQFLFEYFSETQRNKGNFPGRFSGRQFSNSRSEMNVSTLELGDSALYLCASSLRAGAYTDTQYFGPGTRLTVL.